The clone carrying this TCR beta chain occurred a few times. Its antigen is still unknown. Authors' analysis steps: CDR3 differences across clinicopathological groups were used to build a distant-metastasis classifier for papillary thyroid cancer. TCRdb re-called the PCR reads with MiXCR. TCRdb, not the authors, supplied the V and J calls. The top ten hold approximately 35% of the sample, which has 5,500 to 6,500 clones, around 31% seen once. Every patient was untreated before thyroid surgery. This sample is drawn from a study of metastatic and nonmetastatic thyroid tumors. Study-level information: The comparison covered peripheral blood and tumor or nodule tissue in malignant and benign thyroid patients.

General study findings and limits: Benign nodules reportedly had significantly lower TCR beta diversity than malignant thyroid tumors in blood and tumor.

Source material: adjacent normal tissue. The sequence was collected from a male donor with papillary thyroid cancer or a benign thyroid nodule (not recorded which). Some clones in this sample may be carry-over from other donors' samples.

The CDR3 DNA sequence: TGCAGTGCTAGTAGAGGGGAACTAGCGGGAGGGCCGAACAATGAGCAGTTCTTC. Translation: CSASRGELAGGPNNEQFF. The chain links TRBV20-1 to TRBJ2-1; 13 bases match TRBD2. J lost 5 bases, V lost 3 bases, and 13 bases had no gene match. This CDR3 region has 18 residues. Germline V gene data show CDR1 as DFQATT and CDR2 as SNEGSKA (reference sequence).